This TCR beta chain was sequenced during a study of cytomegalovirus exposure and HLA in healthy donors. Points from the study as a whole: Some segments of the V type, notably TRBV6-2 and TRBV6-3, were excluded as indistinguishable.

The study ran its PCR with 60 Vbeta and 13 Jbeta primers. Repertoires were generated with immunoSEQ multiplex PCR, while TCRdb's copy carries only in-frame clones and drops some. The sample lists approximately 220,000 clones; 82% were seen once. A word on this clone: Its antigen is not identified.

V gave up 2 bases and J gave up 0 bases, with 14 bases separating them. Germline V gene sequence: CDR1 MNHNS, CDR2 SASEGT. This CDR3 is 17 amino acids long. Material for sequencing was PBMCs. This TCR came from a man aged 40-55 years in good health and CMV-seropositive. V and J are TRBV6-1 and TRBJ2-1, with D possibly matching TRBD1 (6 bases). In DNA form, the CDR3 reads TGTGCCAGCAGTGAAAATCTGTGGGACACCTCCTACAATGAGCAGTTCTTC. Translating it yields CASSENLWDTSYNEQFF.